This T cell receptor beta chain is from a study of regulatory and conventional T cells in RAG deficiency. General study points: Omenn syndrome and CID/AS patients had roughly 100-fold fewer unique Treg TCR beta sequences, versus approximately 10-fold elsewhere. Sorted Omenn CD25-high CD127-low cells may not be bona fide Tregs.

The sorted conventional CD4+ T cells were CD25-low and CD127-high, with genomic DNA sequenced. The method was immunoSEQ multiplex PCR; TCRdb's version includes in-frame clones alone and lacks a portion of them. This sample has 34,000 or so clones, with about three quarters found just once. About this clone itself: Antigen: not known.

This sample was also put to use in a study of regulatory T cells. That publication notes: The primer mix had 52 TRBV and 13 TRBJ primers.

The TCR was taken from a human donor in good health. The sequenced sample consisted of CD4+ effector T cells sorted from blood.

CDR3 DNA: TGCGCCAGCAGCGGGGGGACAGGGAACGATGAGCAGTTCTTC. Encoded protein: CASSGGTGNDEQFF. The V gene is TRBV5-1, the J gene TRBJ2-1; 9 nucleotides match TRBD1. V was pared by 4 bases and J by 8 bases, with 7 bases of the junction left unmatched. This CDR3 spans 14 amino acids. CDR1 is SGHRS, CDR2 YFSETQ, per germline.